This passage covers 30 T cell receptor beta chains from one sample sequenced in a study of T cell responses to AZD1222 COVID-19 vaccine. Generated by immunoSEQ multiplex PCR, the TCRdb table keeps only in-frame clones and is missing some. The table has 110,000 to 150,000 clones, around nine tenths seen once; the top ten hold about 6%. Sequencing used peripheral blood, obtained on day 0 of AZD1222 vaccination. The receptors here all came from an adult in good health.

This clone was recorded a few times. This chain joins TRBV28 and TRBJ2-5; D gene uncertain. V lost 6 bases, J lost 0 bases, and 14 bases lay in between. The CDR3 is made up of 15 amino acids. Germline assignment: CDR1 MDHEN and CDR2 SYDVKM. The CDR3: CASSSDGRYQETQYF. CDR3 sequence (DNA): TGTGCCAGCAGCTCCGACGGACGGTACCAAGAGACCCAGTACTTC.

The rearrangement links TRBV18 to TRBJ2-1, with D uncertain. Per germline, CDR1 KGHSH and CDR2 LQKENI. This CDR3 has 13 amino acids. V was pared by 4 bases and J by 3 bases, with 7 bases between. The CDR3 DNA follows: TGTGCCAGCTCACTCGCTCTCTACAATGAGCAGTTCTTC. Protein: CASSLALYNEQFF.

The genes are TRBV27 and TRBJ2-5; D gene ambiguous. V lost 6 bases to trimming and J lost 2 bases, with 16 bases between them. The germline V gene encodes CDR1 MNHEY and CDR2 SMNVEV (reference sequence). The CDR3 contains 15 residues. For the CDR3, the DNA is TGTGCCAGCAGACATAAATCAGGCAAACAAGAGACCCAGTACTTC. Its protein product is CASRHKSGKQETQYF.

V gene TRBV6-2 or TRBV6-3 combines with J gene TRBJ2-7; 9 bases map to TRBD1. The CDR3 contains 17 residues. V lost 4 bases to trimming and J lost 4 bases; unmatched junction nucleotides: 14. CDR1 is MNHEY and CDR2 is SVGEGT in the germline V gene. The CDR3 sequence: CASSSLGRDRDNYEQYF. CDR3 DNA: TGTGCCAGCAGTTCTCTGGGGAGGGACAGGGACAATTACGAGCAGTACTTC.

The rearrangement links TRBV11-3 to TRBJ2-5; D unresolved. Trimming stripped 1 base from V and 0 bases from J, with 9 bases between. This CDR3 is built from 15 residues. Germline lookup yields CDR1 SGHNT and CDR2 YENEEA. The CDR3 here is CASSLVSEYQETQYF. CDR3 DNA sequence: TGTGCCAGCAGCTTAGTCAGCGAGTACCAAGAGACCCAGTACTTC.

This clone appeared a single time. The CDR3 spells CASSYRTGGSTGELFF. The CDR3 DNA follows: TGTGCCAGCAGTTACAGGACAGGGGGCTCCACCGGGGAGCTGTTTTTT. V usage is TRBV6-5 and J usage is TRBJ2-2; 11 nucleotides align to TRBD1. Losses at the gene ends were 2 bases for V and 4 bases for J; bases not matched to a gene: 3. The CDR3 is made up of 16 amino acids. Germline CDR1 is MNHEY and CDR2 is SVGAGI.

In its sample, this clone was seen once. This chain joins TRBV25-1 and TRBJ2-1, with 7 bases lining up with TRBD2. With 4 bases clipped from V and 5 bases from J, the junction kept 8 bases outside the gene matches. The CDR3 extends over 15 amino acids. Germline assignment: CDR1 MGHDK and CDR2 SYGVNS. The CDR3 region is CASSASGREDNEQFF. In DNA, the CDR3 is TGTGCCAGCAGTGCATCAGGACGGGAGGACAATGAGCAGTTCTTC.

The V call is TRBV25-1, the J call TRBJ2-7; D not certain. Between the trimmed V and J ends, which lost 1 base and 0 bases, there was a span of 10 bases. The CDR3 totals 15 residues. The germline gives CDR1 MGHDK, CDR2 SYGVNS. CDR3 sequence reads: CASSESRDISYEQYF. The CDR3 nucleotides are TGTGCCAGCAGTGAATCTCGAGATATCTCCTACGAGCAGTACTTC.

The gene calls are TRBV5-1 and TRBJ2-7; 11 nucleotides match TRBD2. CDR3 size: 14 residues. Unmatched junction bases numbered 7, after V lost 4 bases and J lost 7 bases. Germline V gene lookup returns CDR1 SGHRS and CDR2 YFSETQ. In DNA form, the CDR3 reads TGCGCCAGCAGCGGGACTAGCGGACCTAGGGAGCAGTACTTC. Its translation: CASSGTSGPREQYF.

This chain connects TRBV6-5 to TRBJ1-4, with D possibly matching TRBD1 (5 bases). Germline CDR1 reads MNHEY; CDR2 reads SVGAGI. Trimming shortened V by 2 bases and J by 7 bases, and 14 bases separated the two germline ends. This CDR3 has 15 amino acids. The CDR3 coding sequence is TGTGCCAGCAGTTACAACGGGGGAGTGGGTGAAAAACTGTTTTTT. Translated: CASSYNGGVGEKLFF.

The J gene is TRBJ1-2, the V gene TRBV18; no clear D gene. CDR1 KGHSH and CDR2 LQKENI come from the germline V gene. V was pared by 3 bases and J by 5 bases, with 7 bases between. CDR3 length: 12 residues. CDR3 region: CASSPDTYGYTF. The CDR3 bases are TGTGCCAGCTCACCTGACACTTATGGCTACACCTTC.

The chain has TRBV7-9 and TRBJ2-7, with 10 positions matching TRBD2. Looked up from germline, CDR1 is SEHNR and CDR2 is FQNEAQ (reference sequence). The CDR3 is 16 residues long. Trimming took 2 bases from V and 2 from J; bases not matched to a gene: 6. The CDR3 coding sequence is TGTGCCAGCAGCTTACCTCGGACTAGCGGAACCTACGAGCAGTACTTC. This codes for CASSLPRTSGTYEQYF.

As for this clone: This sample also contains other DNA sequences that code for the same CDR3. The V call is TRBV19, the J call TRBJ1-1; D gene ambiguous. The CDR3 length is 13 residues. Trimming pared 3 bases from V and 1 base from J, leaving 6 bases between. Germline V lookup: CDR1 LNHDA, CDR2 SQIVND (reference sequence). CDR3 loop: CASSIKRNTEAFF. The CDR3 coding sequence is TGTGCCAGTAGTATCAAAAGGAACACTGAAGCTTTCTTT.

This chain uses TRBV30 with TRBJ2-1; 16 nucleotides line up with TRBD2. Trimming at V came to 8 bases and at J to 6 bases, leaving 7 bases not matched to a gene. Germline CDR1 reads GTSNPN; CDR2 reads SVGIG (reference sequence). CDR3 size: 15 residues. For the CDR3, the DNA is TGTGCCGGGGGACTAGCGGGAGGGCCGTTCAATGAGCAGTTCTTC. Encoded protein: CAGGLAGGPFNEQFF.

This rearrangement joins TRBV5-5 to TRBJ2-5; perhaps TRBD1 as D (6 bases). Per the germline V gene, CDR1 is SGHKS and CDR2 is YYEKEE (reference sequence). V was trimmed by 0 bases and J by 2 bases, leaving 14 bases between them. The CDR3 is made up of 16 amino acids. The DNA of the CDR3 is TGTGCCAGCAGCTTGGTGGGGGCGAGGAGACAAGAGACCCAGTACTTC. Protein product: CASSLVGARRQETQYF.

This clone came up once. V usage is TRBV11-3 and J usage is TRBJ2-2, with a possible D match to TRBD1 (6 bases). Germline CDR1 reads SGHNT; CDR2 reads YENEEA. Trimming took off 5 bases at V and 5 bases at J, with 18 bases between the two ends. The CDR3 covers 16 residues. The CDR3 here is CASSRVQGPVTGELFF. The CDR3 region has the DNA TGTGCCAGCAGCAGGGTCCAGGGGCCCGTAACCGGGGAGCTGTTTTTT.

This clone was seen a single time. The chain joins TRBV5-1 to TRBJ1-6; D is unresolved. V lost 2 bases and J lost 7, with 10 bases in between. Germline V gene lookup returns CDR1 SGHRS and CDR2 YFSETQ. The CDR3 is 14 amino acids. CDR3 sequence (DNA): TGCGCCAGCAGCTTCGACGGAGTCAATTCACCCCTCCACTTT. Translation: CASSFDGVNSPLHF.

In this sample, this clone turned up once. The CDR3 DNA is TGTGCCAGCAGCTCCAAACAGGCGTCCGCCAATCAGCCCCAGCATTTT. Amino acid sequence: CASSSKQASANQPQHF. The rearrangement links TRBV7-3 to TRBJ1-5, with D tentatively TRBD1 (5 bases). This CDR3 contains 16 residues. Germline V lookup: CDR1 SGHTA, CDR2 FQGTGA. Trimming took 4 bases from V and 3 from J, leaving 16 bases between them.

This clone was seen once. The chain couples TRBV19 to TRBJ1-2, with D perhaps matching TRBD1 (6 bases). The V and J ends lost 9 bases and 8 bases respectively, with 13 bases between them. In germline, CDR1 is LNHDA, CDR2 SQIVND (reference sequence). This CDR3 spans 11 amino acids. The CDR3 loop is CARITRGGYTF. In DNA, the CDR3 is TGTGCCAGAATTACCAGGGGAGGCTACACCTTC.

This chain connects TRBV6-4 to TRBJ1-4; 10 positions agree with TRBD1. Trimming cost V 9 bases and J 7 bases; bases outside gene matches: 5. This CDR3 has 13 amino acids. CDR1 and CDR2 (germline): MRHNA, SNTAGT. CDR3 loop: CASHRTGGEKLFF. The CDR3 DNA reads TGTGCCAGTCACCGGACAGGGGGTGAAAAACTGTTTTTT.

The V gene is TRBV5-1, the J gene TRBJ2-7, with D tentatively TRBD2 (6 bases). V lost 3 bases and J lost 2, with 15 bases in between. CDR1 and CDR2 (germline): SGHRS, YFSETQ. The CDR3 totals 15 residues. CDR3 bases: TGCGCCAGCAGCTCGCGCCGGGACTCCCCCTACGAGCAGTACTTC. It codes for CASSSRRDSPYEQYF.

J is TRBJ1-2 and V is TRBV18, with D unresolved. Germline loops: CDR1 KGHSH, CDR2 LQKENI. The CDR3 length is 15 residues. V lost 0 bases and J lost 4, with 12 bases in between. CDR3 in DNA: TGTGCCAGCTCACCACCGGTGGCGGCCTTCTATGGCTACACCTTC. This translates into CASSPPVAAFYGYTF.

The V and J genes are TRBV5-1 and TRBJ1-3; the D gene is possibly TRBD1 (6 bases). Germline CDR1 is SGHRS and CDR2 is YFSETQ. The CDR3 extends over 14 amino acids. V was shortened by 4 bases and J by 0 bases, with 8 bases between the two germline ends. CDR3 sequence: CASSRTVSGNTIYF. DNA for the CDR3: TGCGCCAGCAGCCGGACAGTCTCTGGAAACACCATATATTTT.

This chain connects TRBV2 to TRBJ2-7, with TRBD1 identical over 7 bases. The CDR3 runs to 15 residues. Germline values: CDR1 SNHLY, CDR2 FYNNEI. V lost 4 bases and J lost 3; bases outside the gene matches: 9. CDR3 nucleotides: TGTGCCAGCAGTGTAGGCAGGGGGAGAGACTACGAGCAGTACTTC. It specifies CASSVGRGRDYEQYF. The whole variable domain, remainder taken from reference TRBV2 and TRBJ2-7, is EPEVTQTPSHQVTQMGQEVILRCVPISNHLYFYWYRQILGQKVEFLVSFYNNEISEKSEIFDDQFSVERPDGSNFTLKIRSTKLEDSAMYFCASSVGRGRDYEQYFGPGTRLTVT.

This chain joins TRBV7-3 and TRBJ2-1; TRBD1 or TRBD2 may be the D gene (5 bases each). Looked up from germline, CDR1 is SGHTA and CDR2 is FQGTGA. The CDR3 length is 16 residues. Deletions cut 5 bases from V and 8 bases from J, with 22 bases between. In DNA, the CDR3 is TGTGCCAGCAGCCCAGGGACCCTCGCTGGGCTCGATGAGCAGTTCTTC. It specifies CASSPGTLAGLDEQFF.

The V and J genes are TRBV6-2 or TRBV6-3 and TRBJ2-7; 10 bases line up with TRBD1. Germline values: CDR1 MNHEY, CDR2 SVGEGT. The CDR3 spans 16 residues. V lost 0 bases to trimming and J lost 4 bases; unmatched junction nucleotides: 6. The CDR3 region has the DNA TGTGCCAGCAGTTACTCCGGGACAGGGGTTAGATACGAGCAGTACTTC. It yields the protein CASSYSGTGVRYEQYF.

The V call is TRBV28, the J call TRBJ2-7, with D perhaps TRBD1 (5 bases). The V end lost 8 bases, the J end lost 1 base, and 12 bases lay between the germline ends. CDR1 and CDR2 from the germline V gene are MDHEN and SYDVKM. CDR3 length: 13 amino acids. CDR3 DNA sequence: TGTGCCAGCGACAGTGGCCGGTCCTACGAGCAGTACTTC. Translated: CASDSGRSYEQYF.

The chain is built from TRBV6-2 or TRBV6-3 and TRBJ1-2; 9 nucleotides align to TRBD1. The CDR3 totals 16 residues. The junction had 10 bases not matched to a gene; V was cut back by 2 bases and J by 6 bases. Germline CDR1 and CDR2: MNHEY and SVGEGT. This chain's CDR3 is CASSYTLDRGYDGYTF. The CDR3 DNA sequence: TGTGCCAGCAGTTACACCCTGGACAGGGGATACGATGGCTACACCTTC.

This clone was seen just once. The chain recombines TRBV28 with TRBJ2-3; tentatively, D is TRBD1 (6 bases). CDR1 and CDR2 (germline): MDHEN, SYDVKM. This CDR3 is 15 amino acids long. Trimming shortened V by 3 bases and J by 0 bases, and 10 bases separated the two germline ends. The CDR3 sequence: CASSLTGPSTDTQYF. The CDR3 DNA reads as TGTGCCAGCAGTTTGACAGGTCCTAGCACAGATACGCAGTATTTT.

The chain uses TRBV27 and TRBJ1-1; 7 positions agree with TRBD1. Germline V CDR1 and CDR2: MNHEY, SMNVEV (reference sequence). CDR3 length equals 14 residues. V lost 4 bases and J lost 0; bases outside the gene matches: 2. This CDR3 is CASSSDRVNTEAFF. CDR3 DNA sequence: TGTGCCAGCAGTTCCGACAGGGTGAACACTGAAGCTTTCTTT.